These 26 T cell receptor beta chains were sequenced from one sample in a study of blood T cell repertoires in COVID-19. Only in-frame clones appear in the TCRdb table, and some are missing; sequencing was by immunoSEQ multiplex PCR. The sample shows 150,000 to 200,000 clones, around 77% of them seen only once. The sequenced sample was peripheral blood. These TCRs come from a man between 60 and 75 years old with active or convalescent COVID-19.

The rearrangement uses TRBV3-1 (or the pseudogene TRBV3-2) and TRBJ2-7, with TRBD1 as a possible D gene (5 bases). V dropped 6 bases and J dropped 1 base, with 13 bases sitting between them. Germline lookup yields CDR1 LGHDT and CDR2 YNNKEL (reference sequence). This CDR3 spans 14 amino acids. CDR3: CASRAGPLSYEQYF. The CDR3 DNA follows: TGTGCCAGCAGAGCAGGGCCCCTTTCCTACGAGCAGTACTTC.

The rearrangement joins TRBV19 to TRBJ2-5; the D gene is possibly TRBD1 (5 bases). The germline CDR1 and CDR2 sequences are LNHDA and SQIVND (reference sequence). The V and J ends lost 6 bases and 4 bases respectively, with 18 bases between them. The CDR3 length is 15 residues. As DNA, the CDR3 is TGTGCCAGTAGGTCTGGCAGGGCGATTGTAGAGACCCAGTACTTC. Translated: CASRSGRAIVETQYF. Complete variable domain (other parts from reference TRBV19 and TRBJ2-5): DGGITQSPKYLFRKEGQNVTLSCEQNLNHDAMYWYRQDPGQGLRLIYYSQIVNDFQKGDIAEGYSVSREKKESFPLTVTSAQKNPTAFYLCASRSGRAIVETQYFGPGTRLLVL.

This sequence joins TRBV5-1 and TRBJ1-2, with a weak D call TRBD1 (5 bases). Germline CDR1 reads SGHRS; CDR2 reads YFSETQ. This CDR3 has 16 amino acids. V dropped 0 bases and J dropped 2 bases, with 14 bases sitting between them. In DNA form, the CDR3 reads TGCGCCAGCAGCTTGGGCGGGACCTCCGCAAACTATGGCTACACCTTC. Its protein product is CASSLGGTSANYGYTF. The full variable domain, in which reference TRBV5-1 and TRBJ1-2 provide the parts outside the CDR3, is KAGVTQTPRYLIKTRGQQVTLSCSPISGHRSVSWYQQTPGQGLQFLFEYFSETQRNKGNFPGRFSGRQFSNSRSEMNVSTLELGDSALYLCASSLGGTSANYGYTFGSGTRLTVV.

The V gene is TRBV5-1, the J gene TRBJ1-6, with D maybe TRBD1 (6 bases). The CDR3 extends over 15 amino acids. Germline CDR1 SGHRS, CDR2 YFSETQ. V lost 0 bases and J lost 7, with 11 bases in between. The CDR3 sequence is CASSLAQGGNSPLHF. Here the CDR3 DNA reads TGCGCCAGCAGCTTGGCCCAAGGGGGAAATTCACCCCTCCACTTT.

The chain carries TRBV18 and TRBJ1-6; 11 nucleotides line up with TRBD1. V lost 4 bases, J lost 6 bases, and 5 bases stayed unmatched. The germline gives CDR1 KGHSH, CDR2 LQKENI. CDR3 length: 16 amino acids. The CDR3 loop is CASSRGTGGLNSPLHF. In DNA form, the CDR3 reads TGTGCCAGCTCACGGGGGACAGGGGGTCTTAATTCACCCCTCCACTTT.

A few counts support this clone. CDR3 amino acids: CAWSAGGPGQPQHF. The CDR3 DNA is TGTGCCTGGAGTGCGGGGGGGCCGGGACAGCCCCAGCATTTT. The rearrangement joins TRBV30 to TRBJ1-5; D possibly corresponds to TRBD1 (6 bases). Germline assignment: CDR1 GTSNPN and CDR2 SVGIG (reference sequence). V lost 1 base and J lost 7, with 14 bases in between. The CDR3 is 14 amino acids.

This chain links TRBV5-1 with TRBJ1-1; no clear D gene. The CDR3 runs to 14 residues. V dropped 2 bases and J dropped 1 base, with 9 bases sitting between them. Germline V gives CDR1 SGHRS, CDR2 YFSETQ. The CDR3 region is CASSFQASNTEAFF. The DNA of the CDR3 is TGCGCCAGCAGCTTCCAGGCCTCGAACACTGAAGCTTTCTTT. Full variable domain (rest looked up from reference TRBV5-1 and TRBJ1-1): KAGVTQTPRYLIKTRGQQVTLSCSPISGHRSVSWYQQTPGQGLQFLFEYFSETQRNKGNFPGRFSGRQFSNSRSEMNVSTLELGDSALYLCASSFQASNTEAFFGQGTRLTVV.

J is TRBJ2-3 and V is TRBV4-1; possible D gene TRBD2, 6 bases. V was trimmed by 1 base and J by 4 bases, leaving 12 bases between them. The germline CDR1 and CDR2 sequences are MGHRA and YSYEKL. This CDR3 region has 15 residues. This chain's CDR3 is CASSQGWGGADTQYF. In DNA form, the CDR3 reads TGCGCCAGCAGCCAAGGGTGGGGAGGAGCAGATACGCAGTATTTT.

V is TRBV3-1 (or the pseudogene TRBV3-2) and J is TRBJ2-7, with 7 bases matching TRBD1. The CDR3 loop spans 14 amino acids. Germline V gene sequence: CDR1 LGHDT, CDR2 YNNKEL (reference sequence). The V and J ends lost 4 bases and 2 bases, in that order; junction bases with no gene match: 5. The CDR3 is CASSPPQGAYEQYF. CDR3 nucleotides: TGTGCCAGCAGCCCCCCGCAGGGGGCCTACGAGCAGTACTTC.

V gene TRBV4-3 combines with J gene TRBJ1-2; maybe TRBD1 (6 bases). The CDR3 has 13 residues. Germline CDR1 reads LGHNA; CDR2 reads YSLEER. Between the trimmed V and J ends, which lost 2 bases and 4 bases, there was a span of 8 bases. The CDR3 DNA reads as TGCGCCAGCAGCCAAACAGGGACCTATGGCTACACCTTC. Protein: CASSQTGTYGYTF.

The rearrangement joins TRBV6-5 to TRBJ1-4; 8 bases agree with TRBD1. Trimming removed 6 bases from V and 5 bases from J; junction bases left unmatched: 8. This CDR3 contains 15 residues. The germline V gene encodes CDR1 MNHEY and CDR2 SVGAGI. CDR3 coding DNA: TGTGCCAGCAGACCCCAGGGGGCCCAAAATGAAAAACTGTTTTTT. It specifies CASRPQGAQNEKLFF.

The rearrangement joins TRBV10-3 to TRBJ1-5; 9 nucleotides align to TRBD1. This CDR3 is 15 amino acids long. Germline loops: CDR1 ENHRY, CDR2 SYGVKD. The V gene end was trimmed by 0 bases and the J gene end by 6 bases; junction bases not matched to a gene: 3. The CDR3 DNA follows: TGTGCCATCAGTGAGTCACAGGGGGCTAGTCAGCCCCAGCATTTT. Translated, it gives CAISESQGASQPQHF.

The chain couples TRBV24-1 to TRBJ2-1; D possibly corresponds to TRBD2 (5 bases). CDR1 and CDR2 (germline): KGHDR, SFDVKD. The CDR3 consists of 12 residues. Trimming removed 9 bases at V and 4 bases at J, with 9 bases between. The CDR3 DNA sequence: TGTGCCACCGGCGGGCCGTACAATGAGCAGTTCTTC. This gives the protein CATGGPYNEQFF.

The V call is TRBV18, the J call TRBJ2-1; 7 bases match TRBD2. Germline V lookup: CDR1 KGHSH, CDR2 LQKENI. The trim removed 1 base at V and 0 bases at J, leaving 9 bases unmatched. The CDR3 contains 18 residues. CDR3 in amino acids: CASSPRVGGSSSYNEQFF. The CDR3 region has the DNA TGTGCCAGCTCACCACGGGTGGGCGGGAGTAGCTCCTACAATGAGCAGTTCTTC.

The genes are TRBV11-3 and TRBJ2-1; weak D call: TRBD1 (6 bases). This CDR3 comprises 13 residues. Germline V gene data show CDR1 as SGHNT and CDR2 as YENEEA. V was clipped by 5 bases and J by 9 bases, with 14 bases between them. The CDR3 reads CASSERGNSEQFF. The DNA of the CDR3 is TGTGCCAGCAGCGAAAGGGGGAACAGTGAGCAGTTCTTC.

This clone was counted once. V is TRBV4-3 and J is TRBJ2-7; a weak D match, TRBD2 (6 bases). Germline values: CDR1 LGHNA, CDR2 YSLEER. The CDR3 covers 14 residues. Trimming shortened V by 1 base and J by 2 bases, and 9 bases separated the two germline ends. The CDR3 is CASSQGERAYEQYF. DNA for the CDR3: TGCGCCAGCAGCCAAGGGGAGCGGGCCTACGAGCAGTACTTC.

This clone was picked up one time. V is TRBV20-1 and J is TRBJ2-5; no clear D gene. CDR3 length: 13 residues. Germline assignment: CDR1 DFQATT and CDR2 SNEGSKA (reference sequence). V was pared by 3 bases and J by 5 bases, with 13 bases between. The CDR3 here is CSASVLDGETQYF. The DNA for the CDR3 is TGCAGTGCTAGTGTCCTCGACGGGGAGACCCAGTACTTC.

The chain carries TRBV7-3 and TRBJ2-2, with TRBD2 matching over 9 bases. The germline V gene encodes CDR1 SGHTA and CDR2 FQGTGA. Losses at the gene ends were 5 bases for V and 4 bases for J; bases not matched to a gene: 11. CDR3 length: 17 residues. CDR3 protein: CASSPYLAGVGTGELFF. CDR3 coding DNA: TGTGCCAGCAGCCCCTATTTAGCGGGAGTGGGCACCGGGGAGCTGTTTTTT.

This chain links TRBV27 with TRBJ1-6; D possibly corresponds to TRBD1 (6 bases). Germline assignment: CDR1 MNHEY and CDR2 SMNVEV (reference sequence). V was trimmed by 6 bases and J by 0 bases, leaving 12 bases between them. The CDR3 totals 16 residues. CDR3 nucleotide sequence: TGTGCCAGCAGCGGACAGTCCAGCTCCTATAATTCACCCCTCCACTTT. Translated: CASSGQSSSYNSPLHF.

The sample holds one count of this clone. V is TRBV5-1 and J is TRBJ2-2; D call uncertain. The CDR3 is 15 amino acids. The V end lost 2 bases, the J end lost 2 bases, and 10 bases lay between the germline ends. Germline-derived CDR1 and CDR2 are SGHRS and YFSETQ. The CDR3 reads CASSFSTVNTGELFF. In DNA, the CDR3 is TGCGCCAGCAGCTTTAGTACGGTTAACACCGGGGAGCTGTTTTTT.

The chain joins TRBV29-1 to TRBJ2-5; 7 bases fit TRBD1. CDR1 SQVTM and CDR2 ANQGSEA come from the germline V gene. V gave up 6 bases and J gave up 10 bases; unmatched junction bases: 8. The CDR3 sequence is 11 residues long. This chain's CDR3 is CSVDQQGNQYF. CDR3 DNA: TGCAGCGTGGATCAACAGGGGAACCAGTACTTC.

This chain links TRBV6-6 with TRBJ1-5; the match to TRBD1 covers 9 bases. The V and J ends lost 6 bases and 7 bases, in that order; junction bases with no gene match: 10. Germline V gene sequence: CDR1 MNHNY, CDR2 SVGAGI (reference sequence). The CDR3 covers 15 residues. CDR3 loop: CASSRKQGAIQPQHF. DNA for the CDR3: TGTGCCAGCAGCCGTAAACAGGGGGCGATCCAGCCCCAGCATTTT.

J is TRBJ2-1 and V is TRBV5-4; 8 nucleotides align to TRBD2. CDR3 size: 15 residues. V was pared by 4 bases and J by 3 bases, with 6 bases of the junction left unmatched. Germline V CDR1 and CDR2: SGHNT, YYREEE (reference sequence). CDR3 nucleotides: TGTGCCAGCAGCCCCAGGACTAGCAGCTACAATGAGCAGTTCTTC. This gives the protein CASSPRTSSYNEQFF.

The chain combines TRBV2 with TRBJ1-4, with D possibly matching TRBD1 (5 bases). V was cut by 4 bases and J by 0 bases, with 12 bases left in between. CDR1 and CDR2 from the germline V gene are SNHLY and FYNNEI. This CDR3 region has 16 residues. Here the CDR3 DNA reads TGTGCCAGCAGTGCAGACAGTCGTGCAACTAATGAAAAACTGTTTTTT. Amino acids: CASSADSRATNEKLFF.

The chain couples TRBV29-1 to TRBJ1-3; 9 positions agree with TRBD1. Trimming cost V 6 bases and J 0 bases; bases outside gene matches: 6. The CDR3 is 15 amino acids. The V gene's germline CDR1 is SQVTM and CDR2 ANQGSEA. Here the CDR3 DNA reads TGCAGCGTCCAGGGGGACAGGGTCTCTGGAAACACCATATATTTT. Residues: CSVQGDRVSGNTIYF.

This clone has a handful of counts. The chain's CDR3 is CASRSPGLWGDYGYTF. CDR3 sequence (DNA): TGTGCCAGTAGATCTCCCGGCCTTTGGGGGGACTATGGCTACACCTTC. The genes are TRBV19 and TRBJ1-2; perhaps TRBD1 as D (5 bases). In germline, CDR1 is LNHDA, CDR2 SQIVND (reference sequence). This CDR3 is built from 16 residues. Trimming pared 6 bases from V and 3 bases from J, leaving 20 bases between.